This passage covers 26 T cell receptor beta chains from one sample sequenced in a study of cytomegalovirus exposure and HLA in healthy donors. The PCR used 60 Vbeta and 13 Jbeta primers. Clones were read by immunoSEQ multiplex PCR, and TCRdb kept only the in-frame ones, dropping some. Among 110,000 to 150,000 clones listed, 80% to 85% were seen once. Input material: PBMCs. The receptors shown here come from a male donor in good health and CMV-seronegative.

The chain joins TRBV6-1 to TRBJ1-6, with 7 nucleotides matching TRBD1. The CDR3 covers 14 residues. With V trimmed by 2 bases and J by 6 bases, 1 base remained unmatched. The germline gives CDR1 MNHNS, CDR2 SASEGT. CDR3: CASSERGRNSPLHF. Written as DNA, the CDR3 is TGTGCCAGCAGTGAAAGGGGGCGTAATTCACCCCTCCACTTT.

The V and J genes are TRBV11-1 and TRBJ2-7; TRBD2 matches at 12 bases. Germline values: CDR1 SGHAT, CDR2 FQDESV (reference sequence). This CDR3 is 16 amino acids long. J lost 3 bases, V lost 1 base, and 4 bases had no gene match. Written as DNA, the CDR3 is TGTGCCAGCAGCTTAGAGGAGACTAGCGGGAGCTACGAGCAGTACTTC. Translation gives CASSLEETSGSYEQYF.

This clone appeared a few times. V is TRBV6-1 and J is TRBJ2-7, with 7 bases lining up with TRBD1. The CDR3 extends over 16 amino acids. The J segment lost 3 bases and the V segment lost 0 bases, leaving 8 bases of the junction unmatched. The germline CDR1 and CDR2 sequences are MNHNS and SASEGT. CDR3 residues: CASSEAAHTGVYEQYF. CDR3 DNA sequence: TGTGCCAGCAGTGAAGCAGCACATACAGGGGTCTACGAGCAGTACTTC.

The CDR3 protein is CASSFGGTRRSYEQYF. The CDR3 region has the DNA TGTGCCAGCAGCTTCGGGGGGACAAGGCGCTCCTACGAGCAGTACTTC. The chain joins TRBV7-2 to TRBJ2-7; D possibly corresponds to TRBD2 (7 bases). Trimming removed 3 bases from V and 0 bases from J, with 15 bases in between. CDR3 length equals 16 residues. Germline V CDR1 and CDR2: SGHTA, FQGNSA.

This clone appeared once. The rearrangement joins TRBV11-1 to TRBJ1-1; the D is unclear. Germline CDR1 is SGHAT and CDR2 is FQDESV (reference sequence). V dropped 5 bases and J dropped 1 base, with 8 bases sitting between them. The CDR3 has 13 amino acids. For the CDR3, the DNA is TGTGCCAGCAGCCGCAGCGGGAACACTGAAGCTTTCTTT. It specifies CASSRSGNTEAFF.

The chain uses TRBV19 and TRBJ2-7, with D perhaps TRBD1 (5 bases). The ends were cut back, 1 base at V and 4 bases at J, with 14 bases in the middle. Germline CDR1 and CDR2: LNHDA and SQIVND (reference sequence). CDR3 length equals 15 residues. The CDR3 bases are TGTGCCAGTAGTATAGCCTGGCAGGGTGTATACGAGCAGTACTTC. Its protein product is CASSIAWQGVYEQYF.

The J gene is TRBJ1-5, the V gene TRBV5-5; 8 bases agree with TRBD1. CDR1 SGHKS and CDR2 YYEKEE come from the germline V gene (reference sequence). V lost 3 bases to trimming and J lost 6 bases; unmatched junction nucleotides: 8. CDR3 length: 15 residues. The CDR3 loop is CASSSTDRDFQPQHF. In nucleotides, the CDR3 is TGTGCCAGCAGCTCCACGGACAGGGACTTTCAGCCCCAGCATTTT.

This chain uses TRBV9 with TRBJ2-3; possible D gene TRBD2, 6 bases. V was clipped by 0 bases and J by 6 bases, with 20 bases between them. Germline CDR1 SGDLS, CDR2 YYNGEE. This CDR3 contains 17 residues. The CDR3 sequence is CASSVGLGSGLSDTQYF. CDR3 sequence (DNA): TGTGCCAGCAGCGTAGGATTGGGCTCGGGACTCAGTGATACGCAGTATTTT.

The chain combines TRBV2 with TRBJ1-1, with 7 bases lining up with TRBD1. Germline V gene lookup returns CDR1 SNHLY and CDR2 FYNNEI. J gave up 1 base and V 3 bases, and 8 bases lay outside the gene matches. The CDR3 is 16 amino acids. The CDR3 DNA follows: TGTGCCAGCAGTGACCGCTCTAGGACAGGGAACACTGAAGCTTTCTTT. It translates to CASSDRSRTGNTEAFF.

This chain uses TRBV18 with TRBJ2-3, with D possibly matching TRBD2 (6 bases). The germline CDR1 and CDR2 sequences are KGHSH and LQKENI. The CDR3 totals 13 residues. Trimming cost V 2 bases and J 9 bases, with 12 bases left between them. This CDR3 is CASSPKERGTQYF. Here the CDR3 DNA reads TGTGCCAGCTCACCAAAGGAACGGGGGACGCAGTATTTT.

The V call is TRBV30, the J call TRBJ2-4; D gene uncertain. V lost 1 base and J lost 0, with 10 bases in between. This CDR3 is 15 amino acids long. From germline, CDR1 is GTSNPN and CDR2 SVGIG (reference sequence). The CDR3 is CAWSEQNLAKNIQYF. The CDR3 bases are TGTGCCTGGAGTGAACAGAATCTAGCCAAAAACATTCAGTACTTC.

V gene TRBV7-9 combines with J gene TRBJ1-2; maybe TRBD1 (5 bases). The CDR3 is made up of 15 amino acids. Germline V gene sequence: CDR1 SEHNR, CDR2 FQNEAQ (reference sequence). Trimming removed 5 bases at V and 8 bases at J, with 21 bases between. The CDR3 sequence: CASSRLDNSQGGYTF. The CDR3 coding sequence is TGTGCCAGCAGCAGACTGGACAATTCCCAAGGGGGCTACACCTTC.

The chain employs TRBV5-1 and TRBJ1-6; D is possibly TRBD1 (5 bases). The CDR3 runs to 15 residues. Germline CDR1 is SGHRS and CDR2 is YFSETQ. Trimming shortened V by 2 bases and J by 4 bases, and 10 bases separated the two germline ends. The CDR3 nucleotides are TGCGCCAGCAGCTTCGGGGGGGGGTATAATTCACCCCTCCACTTT. It is translated as CASSFGGGYNSPLHF.

This chain links TRBV18 with TRBJ1-1, with D possibly being TRBD1 (5 bases). The germline gives CDR1 KGHSH, CDR2 LQKENI. CDR3 length: 13 residues. With 4 bases removed from V and 1 base from J, the gap between germline ends came to 7 bases. The DNA of the CDR3 is TGTGCCAGCTCACGGGGCAAGAACACTGAAGCTTTCTTT. Residues: CASSRGKNTEAFF.

The sample holds one count of this clone. The chain recombines TRBV4-2 with TRBJ2-5; the match to TRBD2 covers 12 bases. Germline CDR1 LGHNA, CDR2 YNFKEQ. V lost 4 bases, J lost 4 bases, and 10 bases stayed unmatched. This CDR3 spans 17 amino acids. CDR3 in DNA: TGTGCCAGCAGCCGTAATGGACTAGCGGGATTTCGAGAGACCCAGTACTTC. Translated, it gives CASSRNGLAGFRETQYF.

CDR3 in amino acids: CASTQESSYNSPLHF. CDR3 bases: TGCGCCAGTACCCAAGAGAGCTCCTATAATTCACCCCTCCACTTT. V is TRBV5-1 and J is TRBJ1-6, with D unresolved. CDR1 and CDR2 (germline): SGHRS, YFSETQ. Between the trimmed V and J ends, which lost 8 bases and 0 bases, there was a span of 12 bases. The CDR3 totals 15 residues. Based on the CDR3 plus reference TRBV5-1 and TRBJ1-6, the full variable domain is KAGVTQTPRYLIKTRGQQVTLSCSPISGHRSVSWYQQTPGQGLQFLFEYFSETQRNKGNFPGRFSGRQFSNSRSEMNVSTLELGDSALYLCASTQESSYNSPLHFGNGTRLTVT.

This clone was seen a single time. The J gene is TRBJ2-5, the V gene TRBV6-6, with D unclear. This CDR3 is built from 14 residues. From germline, CDR1 is MNHNY and CDR2 SVGAGI (reference sequence). With 3 bases removed from V and 2 bases from J, the gap between germline ends came to 10 bases. The CDR3 protein is CASSYESVQETQYF. The CDR3 coding sequence is TGTGCCAGCAGTTATGAGTCGGTACAAGAGACCCAGTACTTC.

This chain links TRBV4-3 with TRBJ2-3, with TRBD2 matching over 7 bases. Germline CDR1 reads LGHNA; CDR2 reads YSLEER. The V gene end was trimmed by 0 bases and the J gene end by 9 bases; junction bases not matched to a gene: 9. The CDR3 contains 15 residues. CDR3 nucleotides: TGCGCCAGCAGCCAAGATCTTAACGGGAGGTCCACGCAGTATTTT. Residues: CASSQDLNGRSTQYF.

The V gene is TRBV20-1, the J gene TRBJ1-1; D not resolved. CDR3 length equals 11 residues. Trimming stripped 3 bases from V and 8 bases from J, with 10 bases between. CDR1 is DFQATT, CDR2 SNEGSKA, per germline (reference sequence). The chain's CDR3 is CSARRVSEAFF. CDR3 nucleotide sequence: TGCAGTGCTAGGAGGGTTTCAGAAGCTTTCTTT.

The V call is TRBV6-5, the J call TRBJ1-1; a weak D match, TRBD1 (6 bases). There are 15 residues in the CDR3. V was cut by 4 bases and J by 2 bases, with 14 bases left in between. Germline-derived CDR1 and CDR2 are MNHEY and SVGAGI. Here the CDR3 DNA reads TGTGCCAGCAGTTGGCAAGGCAGGGGAAACACTGAAGCTTTCTTT. It encodes CASSWQGRGNTEAFF.

This clone was seen once. This chain uses TRBV20-1 with TRBJ2-7, with TRBD1 identical over 7 bases. The trim removed 4 bases at V and 4 bases at J, leaving 1 base unmatched. This CDR3 is built from 11 residues. The germline CDR1 and CDR2 sequences are DFQATT and SNEGSKA (reference sequence). For the CDR3, the DNA is TGCAGTGCTAAGACAGGGTACGAGCAGTACTTC. This codes for CSAKTGYEQYF.

The rearrangement uses TRBV4-2 and TRBJ1-2, with D tentatively TRBD1 (5 bases). The V end lost 0 bases, the J end lost 5 bases, and 13 bases lay between the germline ends. The CDR3 consists of 15 residues. Per the germline V gene, CDR1 is LGHNA and CDR2 is YNFKEQ. The CDR3 DNA is TGTGCCAGCAGCCAAGATCTGGGGGGGAGATATGGCTACACCTTC. It translates to CASSQDLGGRYGYTF.

To note about this clone: This CDR3 is also generated by other DNA sequences in the sample. CDR3 bases: TGTGCCAGCAGTTTACGTAGAAGCACAGATACGCAGTATTTT. As protein: CASSLRRSTDTQYF. This chain uses TRBV27 with TRBJ2-3, with D unclear. This CDR3 contains 14 residues. Germline assignment: CDR1 MNHEY and CDR2 SMNVEV (reference sequence). V lost 2 bases, J lost 0 bases, and 6 bases lay in between.

V gene TRBV19 combines with J gene TRBJ1-1, with a tentative D call TRBD1 (6 bases). The CDR3 sequence is 14 residues long. CDR1 and CDR2 from the germline V gene are LNHDA and SQIVND (reference sequence). V was shortened by 5 bases and J by 3 bases, with 13 bases between the two germline ends. As DNA, the CDR3 is TGTGCCAGTAGTGCTCGAGCAGGGGACACTGAAGCTTTCTTT. Its protein product is CASSARAGDTEAFF.

The gene calls are TRBV7-9 and TRBJ2-5; no definite D call. The J call could be wrong; TRBJ2-7 is a better fit for the DNA end. Germline V CDR1 and CDR2: SEHNR, FQNEAQ (reference sequence). This CDR3 spans 14 amino acids. The CDR3 DNA sequence: TGTGCCAGCAGCTTAGGGCAGAGGTCCTACGAGCAGTACTTC. Its protein product is CASSLGQRSYEQYF.

This chain uses TRBV5-1 with TRBJ1-1; D call uncertain. Trimming took 4 bases from V and 0 from J, leaving 10 bases between them. The CDR3 spans 14 residues. Germline CDR1 and CDR2: SGHRS and YFSETQ. Written as DNA, the CDR3 is TGCGCCAGCAGCCCGCGGGTAATGAACACTGAAGCTTTCTTT. Protein: CASSPRVMNTEAFF.